The T cell receptor beta chain described here comes from a study of human T cells and chemical hapten exposure. Study-level background: Largely, small differences in pooled library volume made per-sample TCR yields vary. Overall study results and limits: Alopecia affected the donors, so their immune response may differ from healthy people's.

Details on this clonotype: Antigen unknown.

Looked up from germline, CDR1 is LGHDT and CDR2 is YNNKEL (reference sequence). CDR3 length: 13 amino acids. The V and J ends lost 3 bases and 2 bases respectively, with 8 bases between them. The time point here: patch test 3, about 24 weeks after DPC sensitization. Treatment described: therapeutic diphenylcyclopropenone sensitization with weekly scalp DPC. The study drew its donors from alopecia patients who were 18 to 70 years old and suitable for DPC. TCRdb ran MiXCR on the RACE reads and lists one entry per CDR3 protein. This sample has fewer than 100,000 distinct CDR3 sequences, with 9.5% to 13% found just once.

This clonotype was sampled from a woman in her thirties with alopecia areata. Some clones in this sample may be carry-over from other donors' samples. This chain connects TRBV3-1 to TRBJ2-7, with D possibly matching TRBD1 (5 bases). Sequencing used whole blood, obtained in connection with sensitization to the hapten diphenylcyclopropenone (DPC). As DNA, the CDR3 is TGTGCCAGCAGCCACGGACAAGCCTACGAGCAGTACTTC. As protein: CASSHGQAYEQYF.